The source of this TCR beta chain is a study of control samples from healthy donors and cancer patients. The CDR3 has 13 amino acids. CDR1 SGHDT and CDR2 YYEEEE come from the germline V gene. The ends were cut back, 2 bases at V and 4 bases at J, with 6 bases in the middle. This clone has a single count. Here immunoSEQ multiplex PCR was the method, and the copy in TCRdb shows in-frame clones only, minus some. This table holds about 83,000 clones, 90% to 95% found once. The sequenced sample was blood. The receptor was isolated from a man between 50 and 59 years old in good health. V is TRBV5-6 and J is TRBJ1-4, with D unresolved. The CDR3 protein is CASSFGVNEKLFF. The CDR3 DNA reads TGTGCCAGCAGCTTCGGGGTTAATGAAAAACTGTTTTTT.